The rows below give T cell receptor beta chains drawn from one sample of a study of OX40 agonist ivuxolimab in advanced cancers. Profiled with immunoSEQ multiplex PCR; TCRdb holds only in-frame clones, not every one. The sample has 65,000 to 70,000 clones, over 75% seen once. Specimen: CD4+ or CD8+ T cells sorted from blood, collected in a trial of the OX40 agonist ivuxolimab. Receptors originate from an adult with an advanced solid tumor such as melanoma, head and neck, liver or kidney cancer. CDR3s include the opening cysteine and the closing phenylalanine or tryptophan. The D gene is left open where the match is weak. Size is stated for part of the rows, as once, few or many counts, or as a class when the clone is expanded.

j_gene,d_gene,abundance,v_gene,CDR3aa,CDR3nt
TRBJ1-1,-,-,TRBV21-1,CASSKFRWGGRTEAFF,TGTGCCAGCAGCAAATTCCGATGGGGGGGCAGGACTGAAGCTTTCTTT
TRBJ2-7,TRBD1,-,TRBV7-2,CASSPKYPDRVSYEQYF,TGTGCCAGCAGCCCAAAATACCCGGACAGGGTTTCCTACGAGCAGTACTTC
TRBJ1-5,-,-,TRBV5-1,CASSSGLSDQPQHF,TGCGCCAGCAGCTCGGGACTCAGCGATCAGCCCCAGCATTTT
TRBJ2-1,TRBD2,-,TRBV4-2,CASSQGGGVGNEQFF,TGTGCCAGCAGCCAAGGTGGGGGGGTAGGCAATGAGCAGTTCTTC
TRBJ1-2,-,-,TRBV11-2,CASSLAGLGAYGYTF,TGTGCCAGCAGCTTGGCTGGCTTGGGGGCATATGGCTACACCTTC
TRBJ2-7,TRBD2,once,TRBV7-9,CASSPELAGGMSYEQYF,TGTGCCAGCAGCCCCGAGCTAGCGGGGGGAATGTCCTACGAGCAGTACTTC
TRBJ1-1,-,-,TRBV18,CATQQGNTEAFF,TGTGCCACCCAACAGGGAAACACTGAAGCTTTCTTT
TRBJ2-7,-,-,TRBV6-1,CASNPPKGLSYEQYF,TGTGCCAGCAATCCACCAAAAGGTTTGAGCTACGAGCAGTACTTC
TRBJ2-3,TRBD1,-,TRBV5-6,CASSLDRGPDTDTQYF,TGTGCCAGCAGCTTAGACAGGGGGCCGGACACAGATACGCAGTATTTT
TRBJ2-7,-,once,TRBV30,CAWSVRAVRRAYEQYF,TGTGCCTGGAGTGTTCGTGCGGTTAGAAGGGCCTACGAGCAGTACTTC
TRBJ1-1,-,-,TRBV19,CASSPRVMNTEAFF,TGTGCCAGTAGTCCACGGGTCATGAACACTGAAGCTTTCTTT
TRBJ1-5,-,-,TRBV5-5,CASSLTSVQPQHF,TGTGCCAGCAGCCTTACCAGTGTGCAGCCCCAGCATTTT
TRBJ1-6,-,-,TRBV7-8,CASSSTAGGLDSPLHF,TGTGCCAGCAGCTCGACGGCGGGGGGGCTGGATTCACCCCTCCACTTT
TRBJ2-7,TRBD2,-,TRBV7-2,CASSFGTRSHEQYF,TGTGCCAGCAGCTTCGGGACTAGATCCCACGAGCAGTACTTC
TRBJ2-4,-,once,TRBV10-1,CASSRAVENIQYF,TGCGCCAGCAGTAGGGCGGTGGAAAACATTCAGTACTTC
TRBJ2-7,-,-,TRBV12-5,CASGLVLSEGEQYF,TGTGCTAGTGGTTTGGTCCTCTCAGAAGGGGAGCAGTACTTC
TRBJ2-1,-,once,TRBV7-3,CASSGGLEQFF,TGTGCCAGCTCAGGGGGGCTTGAGCAGTTCTTC
TRBJ1-1,-,-,TRBV19,CASRLIGNTEAFF,TGTGCCAGTAGATTAATTGGGAACACTGAAGCTTTCTTT
TRBJ2-3,TRBD2,-,TRBV5-1,CASSLAFLAGGPGDTQYF,TGCGCCAGCAGCTTGGCTTTTCTAGCGGGGGGGCCGGGAGATACGCAGTATTTT
TRBJ1-2,TRBD1,-,TRBV7-9,CASSQRDSPIYGYTF,TGTGCCAGCAGCCAACGGGACAGCCCGATCTATGGCTACACCTTC
TRBJ1-4,TRBD1,-,TRBV9,CASSVGGTGRMLEKLFF,TGTGCCAGCAGCGTAGGTGGGACAGGTCGGATGCTGGAAAAACTGTTTTTT
TRBJ1-6,-,-,TRBV4-3,CASSQDPSARENSPLHF,TGCGCCAGCAGCCAAGATCCAAGTGCCAGGGAGAATTCACCCCTCCACTTT
TRBJ2-6,-,-,TRBV11-2,CASSGEAGANVLTF,TGTGCCAGCAGCGGCGAGGCGGGGGCCAACGTCCTGACTTTC
TRBJ2-1,TRBD2,-,TRBV5-1,CASSSTSGGAGYEQFF,TGCGCCAGCAGCTCGACTAGCGGGGGGGCCGGCTATGAGCAGTTCTTC
TRBJ2-7,-,-,TRBV28,CASTSTPNYEQYF,TGTGCCAGCACCTCCACCCCAAATTACGAGCAGTACTTC
TRBJ2-7,TRBD1,-,TRBV7-2,CASSSGTAIYEQYF,TGTGCCAGCAGCTCCGGGACAGCGATCTACGAGCAGTACTTC
TRBJ2-7,-,-,TRBV2,CASSESVAWGEQYF,TGTGCCAGCAGTGAGAGTGTAGCCTGGGGCGAGCAGTACTTC
TRBJ2-3,TRBD2,-,TRBV4-1,CASSRVTGTSGASTDTQYF,TGCGCCAGCAGCCGTGTTACCGGGACTAGCGGGGCAAGCACAGATACGCAGTATTTT
TRBJ2-1,TRBD2,-,TRBV5-4,CASSSRLAGAENEQFF,TGTGCCAGCAGCTCCCGACTAGCGGGGGCGGAGAATGAGCAGTTCTTC
TRBJ2-7,-,-,TRBV7-2,CASSLERARYEQYF,TGTGCCAGCAGCTTGGAGCGGGCCCGTTACGAGCAGTACTTC
TRBJ1-1,-,-,TRBV5-8,CASSGGHLNTEAFF,TGTGCCAGCAGCGGGGGACACCTCAACACTGAAGCTTTCTTT
TRBJ1-6,TRBD1,-,TRBV5-1,CASSPGTGTPPLHF,TGCGCCAGCAGCCCCGGGACAGGGACGCCACCCCTCCACTTT
TRBJ2-5,TRBD2,once,TRBV7-2,CASSLLGGGAQETQYF,TGTGCCAGCAGCTTACTGGGCGGGGGGGCCCAAGAGACCCAGTACTTC
TRBJ1-6,TRBD1,-,TRBV23-1,CASSQVLYRGGHSPLHF,TGCGCCAGCAGTCAAGTACTATACAGGGGAGGACATTCACCCCTCCACTTT
TRBJ1-1,-,-,TRBV10-3,CAISEYRENTEAFF,TGTGCCATCAGTGAGTACAGGGAGAACACTGAAGCTTTCTTT
TRBJ2-4,TRBD1,once,TRBV2,CASSFGQGTKNIQYF,TGTGCCAGCAGTTTCGGACAGGGGACTAAAAACATTCAGTACTTC
TRBJ1-1,-,-,TRBV7-9,CASSLQNTEAFF,TGTGCCAGCAGCTTACAGAACACTGAAGCTTTCTTT
TRBJ2-7,-,once,TRBV7-9,CASSPPGSSYEQYF,TGTGCCAGCAGCCCCCCCGGGAGCTCCTACGAGCAGTACTTC
TRBJ1-1,TRBD1,-,TRBV6-5,CASSSGTGGRNGEAFF,TGTGCCAGCAGTTCCGGGACAGGGGGCCGAAATGGTGAAGCTTTCTTT
TRBJ2-6,-,-,TRBV2,CASSWQSSGANVLTF,TGTGCCAGCAGTTGGCAGTCCTCTGGGGCCAACGTCCTGACTTTC
TRBJ1-2,TRBD1,-,TRBV7-2,CASSYPDRGPYGYTF,TGTGCCAGCAGCTACCCGGACAGGGGCCCCTATGGCTACACCTTC
TRBJ1-2,-,-,TRBV15,CATSSRETGTGYTF,TGTGCCACCAGCAGTCGGGAGACAGGCACTGGCTACACCTTC
TRBJ1-1,-,-,TRBV29-1,CSVDKGPANTEAFF,TGCAGCGTTGACAAGGGACCTGCAAACACTGAAGCTTTCTTT
TRBJ1-1,-,-,TRBV6-5,CASSEGVFITEAFF,TGTGCCAGCAGTGAGGGGGTATTTATAACTGAAGCTTTCTTT
TRBJ1-2,TRBD1,once,TRBV5-4,CASSQGGADYGYTF,TGTGCCAGCAGCCAGGGGGGGGCAGACTATGGCTACACCTTC
TRBJ1-2,TRBD1,-,TRBV4-2,CASSQGQGGPYGYTF,TGTGCCAGCAGCCAAGGACAGGGGGGACCCTATGGCTACACCTTC
TRBJ1-1,-,-,TRBV2,CASSGIRYEAFF,TGTGCCAGCAGTGGAATTAGGTATGAAGCTTTCTTT
TRBJ2-1,TRBD2,-,TRBV27,CASSSTNSGLAGGRQFF,TGTGCCAGCAGTTCCACAAACTCAGGACTAGCGGGGGGGAGGCAGTTCTTC
TRBJ1-2,-,-,TRBV14,CASSQDMGKGYTF,TGTGCCAGCAGCCAAGATATGGGGAAAGGCTACACCTTC
TRBJ1-2,-,-,TRBV5-4,CASRLDSNYGYTF,TGTGCCAGCAGACTGGACAGTAACTATGGCTACACCTTC
TRBJ1-2,TRBD1,-,TRBV6-1,CASIPTGEIYTF,TGTGCCAGCATCCCCACAGGGGAAATCTACACCTTC
TRBJ2-3,-,once,TRBV5-5,CASSLVLADRYTQYF,TGTGCCAGCAGCTTGGTTCTAGCGGACAGGTATACGCAGTATTTT
TRBJ2-5,-,-,TRBV10-3,CAISESVSQETQYF,TGTGCCATCAGTGAGTCCGTCTCGCAAGAGACCCAGTACTTC
TRBJ2-3,TRBD1,-,TRBV5-4,CASKSGQADTQYF,TGTGCCAGCAAGTCGGGACAGGCAGATACGCAGTATTTT